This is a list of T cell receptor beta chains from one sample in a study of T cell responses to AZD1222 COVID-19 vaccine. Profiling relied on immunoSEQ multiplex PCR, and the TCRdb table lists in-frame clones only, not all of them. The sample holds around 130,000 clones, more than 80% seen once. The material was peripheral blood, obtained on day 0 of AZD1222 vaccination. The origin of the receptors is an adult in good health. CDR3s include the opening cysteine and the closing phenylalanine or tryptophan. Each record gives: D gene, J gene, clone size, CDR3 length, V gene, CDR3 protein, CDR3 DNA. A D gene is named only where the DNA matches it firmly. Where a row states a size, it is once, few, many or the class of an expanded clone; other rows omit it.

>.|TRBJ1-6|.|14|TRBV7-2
CASSLRQGESPLHF
TGTGCCAGCAGCTTAAGGCAGGGTGAATCACCCCTCCACTTT
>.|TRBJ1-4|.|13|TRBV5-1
CASSLTANEKLFF
TGCGCCAGCAGCTTGACAGCCAATGAAAAACTGTTTTTT
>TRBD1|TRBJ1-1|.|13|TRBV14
CASSLTGYTEAFF
TGTGCCAGCAGCCTGACAGGGTACACTGAAGCTTTCTTT
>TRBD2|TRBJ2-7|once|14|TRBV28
CASRTGLAAYEQYF
TGTGCCAGCAGGACGGGACTAGCGGCCTACGAGCAGTACTTC
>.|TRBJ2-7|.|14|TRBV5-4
CASSLAGQSYEQYF
TGTGCCAGCAGCTTGGCAGGACAGTCCTACGAGCAGTACTTC
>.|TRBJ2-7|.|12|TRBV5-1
CASSLLGYEQYF
TGCGCCAGCAGCCTCCTCGGCTACGAGCAGTACTTC
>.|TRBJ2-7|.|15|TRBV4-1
CASSQDGGGAYEQYF
TGCGCCAGCAGCCAAGATGGAGGGGGAGCCTACGAGCAGTACTTC
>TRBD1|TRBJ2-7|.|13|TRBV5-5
CASRLDRVGEQYF
TGTGCCAGCAGATTGGACAGGGTCGGCGAGCAGTACTTC
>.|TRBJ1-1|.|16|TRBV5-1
CASSLVFGGYYTEAFF
TGCGCCAGCAGCTTGGTGTTTGGGGGGTACTACACTGAAGCTTTCTTT
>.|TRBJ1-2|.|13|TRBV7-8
CASSLDAGYGYTF
TGTGCCAGCAGCTTAGATGCAGGGTATGGCTACACCTTC
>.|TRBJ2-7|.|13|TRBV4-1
CASSQTELYEQYF
TGCGCCAGCAGCCAAACAGAACTTTACGAGCAGTACTTC
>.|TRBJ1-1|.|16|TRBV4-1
CASSLQALDLNTEAFF
TGCGCCAGCAGCCTACAAGCACTTGACCTGAACACTGAAGCTTTCTTT
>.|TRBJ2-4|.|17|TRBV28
CASSFPPGGLGKNIQYF
TGTGCCAGCAGTTTCCCCCCTGGGGGGTTGGGCAAAAACATTCAGTACTTC
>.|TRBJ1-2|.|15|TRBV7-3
CASSLSQGEGYGYTF
TGTGCCAGCAGCTTAAGTCAAGGGGAGGGCTATGGCTACACCTTC
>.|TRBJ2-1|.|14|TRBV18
CASSPGRADNEQFF
TGTGCCAGCTCACCGGGGCGGGCGGACAATGAGCAGTTCTTC
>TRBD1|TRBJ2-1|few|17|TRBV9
CASSVDTGTGVVNEQFF
TGTGCCAGCAGCGTAGACACCGGGACAGGGGTGGTCAATGAGCAGTTCTTC
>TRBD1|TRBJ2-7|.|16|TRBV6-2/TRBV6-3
CASSYSRTGVSYEQYF
TGTGCCAGCAGTTACTCCAGGACAGGAGTTTCCTACGAGCAGTACTTC
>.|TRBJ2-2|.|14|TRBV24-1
CATSDPGATGELFF
TGTGCCACCAGTGACCCAGGGGCAACCGGGGAGCTGTTTTTT
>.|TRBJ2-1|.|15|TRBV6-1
CASSEAGISYNEQFF
TGTGCCAGCAGTGAAGCAGGGATCTCCTACAATGAGCAGTTCTTC
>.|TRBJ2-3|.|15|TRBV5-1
CASSLWGDRTDTQYF
TGCGCCAGCAGCTTGTGGGGGGACCGCACAGATACGCAGTATTTT
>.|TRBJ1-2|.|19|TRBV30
CAWSRRTGGLPSSNYGYTF
TGTGCCTGGAGTCGTCGAACCGGGGGACTCCCTTCCTCTAACTATGGCTACACCTTC
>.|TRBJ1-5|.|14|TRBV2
CASRTGLSNQPQHF
TGTGCCAGCAGGACCGGACTTAGCAATCAGCCCCAGCATTTT
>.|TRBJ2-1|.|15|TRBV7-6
CASSLDFGGMDEQFF
TGTGCCAGCAGCTTAGACTTCGGAGGGATGGATGAGCAGTTCTTC
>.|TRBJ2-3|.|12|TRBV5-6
CASSLAADTQYF
TGTGCCAGCAGCTTGGCGGCAGATACGCAGTATTTT
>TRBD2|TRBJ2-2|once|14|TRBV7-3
CASSFSGRAGELFF
TGTGCCAGCAGCTTTAGCGGGAGAGCCGGGGAGCTGTTTTTT
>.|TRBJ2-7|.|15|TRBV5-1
CASSLVTGLAYEQYF
TGCGCCAGCAGCTTGGTCACAGGGTTGGCCTACGAGCAGTACTTC
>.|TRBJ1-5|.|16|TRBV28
CASSLWPRTANQPQHF
TGTGCCAGCAGTTTATGGCCCCGGACAGCTAATCAGCCCCAGCATTTT
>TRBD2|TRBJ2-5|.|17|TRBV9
CASSPRPLAGGAETQYF
TGTGCCAGCAGCCCGAGGCCCCTAGCGGGGGGGGCAGAGACCCAGTACTTC
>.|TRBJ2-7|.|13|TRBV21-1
CASSLLAGGEQYF
TGTGCCAGCAGTCTACTAGCGGGAGGCGAGCAGTACTTC
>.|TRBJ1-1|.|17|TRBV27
CASRSFGTRTENPEAFF
TGTGCCAGCAGGAGTTTCGGGACAAGGACGGAAAACCCTGAAGCTTTCTTT
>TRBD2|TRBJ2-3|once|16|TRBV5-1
CASSLSLAGETDTQYF
TGCGCCAGCAGCTTGAGCCTAGCGGGAGAGACAGATACGCAGTATTTT
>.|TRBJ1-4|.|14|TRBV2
CASLLRATNEKLFF
TGTGCCAGCTTACTGAGGGCAACTAATGAAAAACTGTTTTTT
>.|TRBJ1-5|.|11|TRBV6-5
CARGADQPQHF
TGTGCCAGAGGGGCGGATCAGCCCCAGCATTTT
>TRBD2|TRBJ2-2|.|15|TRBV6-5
CASRKAGGRTGELFF
TGTGCCAGCAGGAAAGCGGGAGGGCGCACCGGGGAGCTGTTTTTT
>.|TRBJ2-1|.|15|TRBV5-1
CASRGDRNSYNEQFF
TGCGCCAGCAGGGGAGACAGAAACTCCTACAATGAGCAGTTCTTC
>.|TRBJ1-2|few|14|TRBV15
CATSRVVERSGYTF
TGTGCCACCAGCAGAGTGGTAGAGAGGAGCGGCTACACCTTC
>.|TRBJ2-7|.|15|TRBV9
CASSVGPGLTYEQYF
TGTGCCAGCAGCGTTGGCCCCGGCCTAACCTACGAGCAGTACTTC
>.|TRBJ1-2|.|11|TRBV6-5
CAAGAGYGYTF
TGTGCCGCGGGGGCGGGCTATGGCTACACCTTC
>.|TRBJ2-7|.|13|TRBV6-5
CASSGRGSREQYF
TGTGCCAGCAGCGGTAGGGGATCGCGCGAGCAGTACTTC
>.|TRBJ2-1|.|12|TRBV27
CASSQSHDEQFF
TGTGCCAGCAGCCAGTCCCACGATGAGCAGTTCTTC
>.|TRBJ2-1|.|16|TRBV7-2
CASSPRGGGGYNEQFF
TGTGCCAGCAGCCCTAGGGGGGGCGGGGGATACAATGAGCAGTTCTTC
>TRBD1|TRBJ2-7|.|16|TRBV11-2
CASSLVPTGGKDEQYF
TGTGCCAGCAGCTTAGTCCCGACAGGGGGCAAGGACGAGCAGTACTTC
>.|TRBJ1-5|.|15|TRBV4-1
CASSQDVRHKQPQHF
TGCGCCAGCAGCCAAGATGTCAGACATAAGCAGCCCCAGCATTTT
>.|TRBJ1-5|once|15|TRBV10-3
CAISAGRTRNQPQHF
TGTGCCATCAGTGCGGGTCGGACCAGAAATCAGCCCCAGCATTTT
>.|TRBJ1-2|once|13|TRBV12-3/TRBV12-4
CASSLIRFSGYTF
TGTGCCAGCAGTTTAATACGGTTCTCTGGCTACACCTTC
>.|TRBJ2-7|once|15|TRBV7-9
CASSRTVGSSYEQYF
TGTGCCAGCAGCCGTACAGTGGGAAGCTCCTACGAGCAGTACTTC
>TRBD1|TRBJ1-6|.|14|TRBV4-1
CASSPTGPPSPLHF
TGCGCCAGCAGCCCGACAGGGCCCCCTTCACCCCTCCACTTT
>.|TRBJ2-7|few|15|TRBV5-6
CASSLGFGGIYEQYF
TGTGCCAGCAGCTTGGGATTCGGTGGAATCTACGAGCAGTACTTC
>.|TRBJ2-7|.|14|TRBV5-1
CASSLGGGSYEQYF
TGCGCCAGCAGCTTAGGTGGGGGTTCCTACGAGCAGTACTTC
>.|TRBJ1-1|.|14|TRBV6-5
CASSYSYRPAEAFF
TGTGCCAGCAGTTACTCGTATCGCCCGGCTGAAGCTTTCTTT
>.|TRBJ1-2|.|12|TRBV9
CASTRGNYGYTF
TGTGCCAGCACCAGGGGTAACTATGGCTACACCTTC
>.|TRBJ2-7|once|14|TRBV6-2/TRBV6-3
CASSPGDTLPEQYF
TGTGCCAGCAGTCCCGGGGACACCTTACCCGAGCAGTACTTC
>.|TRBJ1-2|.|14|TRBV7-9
CASSLGTGNYGYTF
TGTGCCAGCAGCTTAGGCACGGGTAACTATGGCTACACCTTC
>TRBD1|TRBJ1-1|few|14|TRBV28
CASNWDRGGTEAFF
TGTGCCAGCAATTGGGACAGGGGAGGCACTGAAGCTTTCTTT
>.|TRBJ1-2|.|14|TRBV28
CASSSPAGGAGYTF
TGTGCCAGCAGTTCCCCCGCCGGGGGGGCTGGCTACACCTTC